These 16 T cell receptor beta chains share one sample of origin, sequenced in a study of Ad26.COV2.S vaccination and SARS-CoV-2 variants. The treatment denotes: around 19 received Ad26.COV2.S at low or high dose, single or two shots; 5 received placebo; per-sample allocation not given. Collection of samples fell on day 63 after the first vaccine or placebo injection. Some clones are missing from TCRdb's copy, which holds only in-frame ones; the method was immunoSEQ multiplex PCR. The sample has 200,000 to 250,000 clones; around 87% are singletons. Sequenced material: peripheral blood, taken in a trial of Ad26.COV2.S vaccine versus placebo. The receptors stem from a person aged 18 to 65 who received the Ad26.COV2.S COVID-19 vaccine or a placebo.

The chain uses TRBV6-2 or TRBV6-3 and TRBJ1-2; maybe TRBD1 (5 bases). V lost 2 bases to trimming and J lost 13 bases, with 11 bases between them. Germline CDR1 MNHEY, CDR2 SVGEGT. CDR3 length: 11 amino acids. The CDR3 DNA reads TGTGCCAGCAGTTACGGCTGGGACGGCACCTTC. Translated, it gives CASSYGWDGTF.

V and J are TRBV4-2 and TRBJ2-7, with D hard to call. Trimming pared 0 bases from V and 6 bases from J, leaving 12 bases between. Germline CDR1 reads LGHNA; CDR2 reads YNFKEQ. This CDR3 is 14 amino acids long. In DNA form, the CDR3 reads TGTGCCAGCAGCCAAGAGTCCGCTGGATCCGAGCAGTACTTC. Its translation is CASSQESAGSEQYF.

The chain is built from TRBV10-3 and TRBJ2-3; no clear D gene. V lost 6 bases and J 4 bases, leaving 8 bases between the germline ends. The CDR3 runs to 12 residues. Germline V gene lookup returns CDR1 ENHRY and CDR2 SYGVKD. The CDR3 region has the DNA TGTGCCATCAGGGGTCGGTCAGATACGCAGTATTTT. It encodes CAIRGRSDTQYF.

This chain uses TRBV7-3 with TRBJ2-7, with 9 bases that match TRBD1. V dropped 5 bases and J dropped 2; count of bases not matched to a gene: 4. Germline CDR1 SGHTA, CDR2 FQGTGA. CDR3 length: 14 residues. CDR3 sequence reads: CASSPGTGTYEQYF. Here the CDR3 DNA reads TGTGCCAGCAGCCCCGGGACAGGGACCTACGAGCAGTACTTC.

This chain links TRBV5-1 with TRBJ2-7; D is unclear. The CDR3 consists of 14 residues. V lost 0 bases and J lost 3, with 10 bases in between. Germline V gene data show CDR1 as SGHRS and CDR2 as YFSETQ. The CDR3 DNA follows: TGCGCCAGCAGCTTGGCCGACGGCTTCTACGAGCAGTACTTC. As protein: CASSLADGFYEQYF.

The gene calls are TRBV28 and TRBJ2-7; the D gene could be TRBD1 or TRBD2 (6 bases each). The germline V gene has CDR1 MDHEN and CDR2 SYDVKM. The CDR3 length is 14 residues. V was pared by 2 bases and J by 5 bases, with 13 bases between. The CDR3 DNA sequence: TGTGCCAGCAGTTTACCCGGGGGCTACGACGAGCAGTACTTC. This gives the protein CASSLPGGYDEQYF.

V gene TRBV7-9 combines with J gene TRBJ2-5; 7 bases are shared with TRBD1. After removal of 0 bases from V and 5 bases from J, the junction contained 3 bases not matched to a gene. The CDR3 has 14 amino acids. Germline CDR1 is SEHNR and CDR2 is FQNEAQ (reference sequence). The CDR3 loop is CASSLAGGLETQYF. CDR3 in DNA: TGTGCCAGCAGCTTAGCAGGGGGCTTGGAGACCCAGTACTTC.

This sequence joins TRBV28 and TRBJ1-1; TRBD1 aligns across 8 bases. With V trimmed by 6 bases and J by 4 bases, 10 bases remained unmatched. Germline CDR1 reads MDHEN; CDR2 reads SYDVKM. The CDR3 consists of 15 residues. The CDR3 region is CASRSLDRAGTEAFF. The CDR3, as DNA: TGTGCCAGCAGGTCACTGGACAGGGCTGGCACTGAAGCTTTCTTT. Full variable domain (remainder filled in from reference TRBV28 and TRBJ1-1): DVKVTQSSRYLVKRTGEKVFLECVQDMDHENMFWYRQDPGLGLRLIYFSYDVKMKEKGDIPEGYSVSREKKERFSLILESASTNQTSMYLCASRSLDRAGTEAFFGQGTRLTVV.

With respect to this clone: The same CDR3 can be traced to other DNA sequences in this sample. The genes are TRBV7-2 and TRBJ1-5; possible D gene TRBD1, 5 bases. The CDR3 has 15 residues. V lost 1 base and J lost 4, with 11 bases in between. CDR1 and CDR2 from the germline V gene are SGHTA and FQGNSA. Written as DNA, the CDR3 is TGTGCCAGCAGCTTAGGGGGGGTAGGGAATCAGCCCCAGCATTTT. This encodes CASSLGGVGNQPQHF.

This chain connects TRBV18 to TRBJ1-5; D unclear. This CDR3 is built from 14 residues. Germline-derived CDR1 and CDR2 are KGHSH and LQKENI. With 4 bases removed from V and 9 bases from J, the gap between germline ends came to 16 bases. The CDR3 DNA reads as TGTGCCAGCTCACGCGCCAATGTCGTTGGGCCCCAGCATTTT. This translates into CASSRANVVGPQHF.

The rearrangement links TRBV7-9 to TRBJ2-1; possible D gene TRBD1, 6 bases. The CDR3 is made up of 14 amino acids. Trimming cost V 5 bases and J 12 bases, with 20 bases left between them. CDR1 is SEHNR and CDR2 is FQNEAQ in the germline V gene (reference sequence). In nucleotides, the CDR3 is TGTGCCAGCAGCCCAATCCGGGACACCGCTCGGCAGTTCTTC. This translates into CASSPIRDTARQFF.

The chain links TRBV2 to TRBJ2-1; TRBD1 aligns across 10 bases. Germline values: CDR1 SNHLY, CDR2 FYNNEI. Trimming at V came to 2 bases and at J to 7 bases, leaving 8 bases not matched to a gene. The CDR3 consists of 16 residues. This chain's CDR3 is CASSENLGTGVNEQFF. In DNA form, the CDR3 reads TGTGCCAGCAGTGAAAATCTGGGGACAGGGGTGAATGAGCAGTTCTTC.

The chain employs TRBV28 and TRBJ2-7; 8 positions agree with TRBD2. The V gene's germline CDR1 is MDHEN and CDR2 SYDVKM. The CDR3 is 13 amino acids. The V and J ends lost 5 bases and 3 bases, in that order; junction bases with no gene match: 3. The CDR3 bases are TGTGCCAGCAGTCAAAGCGGGAGCTACGAGCAGTACTTC. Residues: CASSQSGSYEQYF.

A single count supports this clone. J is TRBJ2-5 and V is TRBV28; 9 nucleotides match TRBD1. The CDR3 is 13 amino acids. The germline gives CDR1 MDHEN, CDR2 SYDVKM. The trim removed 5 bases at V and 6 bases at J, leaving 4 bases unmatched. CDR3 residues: CASSRDRVKTQYF. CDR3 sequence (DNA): TGTGCCAGCAGTAGGGACAGGGTAAAGACCCAGTACTTC.

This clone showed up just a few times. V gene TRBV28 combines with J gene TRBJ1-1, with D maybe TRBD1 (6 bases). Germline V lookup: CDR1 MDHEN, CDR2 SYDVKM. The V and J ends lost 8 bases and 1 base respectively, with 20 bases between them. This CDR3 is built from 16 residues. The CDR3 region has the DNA TGTGCCAGCGGGCTGGAGGGGGGGAGAAGGAACACTGAAGCTTTCTTT. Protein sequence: CASGLEGGRRNTEAFF.

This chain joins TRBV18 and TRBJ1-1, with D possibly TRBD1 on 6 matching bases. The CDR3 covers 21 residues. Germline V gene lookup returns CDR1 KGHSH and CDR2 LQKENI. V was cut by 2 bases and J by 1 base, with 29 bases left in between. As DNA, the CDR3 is TGTGCCAGCTCACCAATCCCATACACGGGTAAAGGGGGAGAAGGGAACACTGAAGCTTTCTTT. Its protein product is CASSPIPYTGKGGEGNTEAFF.